This T cell receptor beta chain was recovered during a study of shared clonotypes between healthy human individuals. Study-level findings and limits: Although depth was large, rarefaction showed that sequencing of the sorted subsets was incomplete.

As regards this clone: What it binds is unknown.

CDR1 and CDR2 from the germline V gene are SNHLY and FYNNEI. The germline V and J ends were trimmed by 7 bases and 4 bases, with 13 bases remaining between them. The CDR3 sequence is 13 residues long. The authors distributed each subset's genomic DNA evenly over several immunoSEQ plates. Using immunoSEQ multiplex PCR, the repertoire was profiled, and TCRdb retains in-frame clones only, with some absent. The sample shows over 2 million clones, 80% to 95% of them seen only once. The V gene is TRBV2, the J gene TRBJ1-1; possible D gene TRBD1, 5 bases. The sequenced sample was naive CD4+ T cells from PBMCs. Subset reported: CD45RA+ positively selected. This TCR derives from a man aged 18 to 29 in good health. Some clones in this sample may be carry-over from other donors' samples. CDR3 residues: CASTDTRFTEAFF. The CDR3 region has the DNA TGTGCCAGCACGGACACCCGTTTCACTGAAGCTTTCTTT.